This is a list of T cell receptor beta chains from one sample in a study of T cell responses to AZD1222 COVID-19 vaccine. TCRdb's table, derived via immunoSEQ multiplex PCR, lists solely in-frame clones and lacks some. The data show fewer than 65,000 clones, with more than 70% seen just once and approximately 15% held by the top ten. This specimen consisted of peripheral blood, obtained 28 days after the second AZD1222 dose. The receptors come from an adult who received the AZD1222 COVID-19 vaccine. CDR3s include the opening cysteine and the closing phenylalanine or tryptophan. The D gene is left open where the match is weak. Rows may omit the clone size; those that give it use once, few, many or a size class.

V: TRBV19; J: TRBJ1-4; size: NA; D: NA; DNA: TGTGCCAGTAGTGTGGGACGACAGATTGCTAATGAAAAACTGTTTTTT; CDR3: CASSVGRQIANEKLFF
V: TRBV6-5; J: TRBJ1-2; size: once; D: NA; DNA: TGTGCCGCGTCCGACCCTAACTATGGCTACACCTTC; CDR3: CAASDPNYGYTF
V: TRBV7-9; J: TRBJ2-1; size: NA; D: TRBD2; DNA: TGTGCCACTCTTCTAGCGGGAGACTCCCATGAGCAGTTCTTC; CDR3: CATLLAGDSHEQFF
V: TRBV24-1; J: TRBJ2-1; size: NA; D: NA; DNA: TGTGCCACCAGTGAGTACAATGAGCAGTTCTTC; CDR3: CATSEYNEQFF
V: TRBV5-1; J: TRBJ2-1; size: NA; D: TRBD2; DNA: TGCGCCAGCAGCTTGAATTTAGCGGGAGTGGGGAATGAGCAGTTCTTC; CDR3: CASSLNLAGVGNEQFF
V: TRBV6-2/TRBV6-3; J: TRBJ1-1; size: NA; D: NA; DNA: TGTGCCAGCAGTTCCAGGGAAAGTGGCACTGAAGCTTTCTTT; CDR3: CASSSRESGTEAFF
V: TRBV18; J: TRBJ2-3; size: NA; D: TRBD2; DNA: TGTGCCAGCTCACCCCCCAGCGGGAGGGCCGGGACCACAGATACGCAGTATTTT; CDR3: CASSPPSGRAGTTDTQYF
V: TRBV24-1; J: TRBJ2-1; size: NA; D: TRBD1; DNA: TGTGCCACCAGTGACCCCGGGACAGTTTACAATGAGCAGTTCTTC; CDR3: CATSDPGTVYNEQFF
V: TRBV9; J: TRBJ1-2; size: NA; D: TRBD1; DNA: TGTGCCAGCAGCCCGGGGGACAGGGGGTCCTCTAACTATGGCTACACCTTC; CDR3: CASSPGDRGSSNYGYTF
V: TRBV9; J: TRBJ2-2; size: NA; D: TRBD2; DNA: TGTGCCAGCAGCGTAGGTAGCGGGAGGGCCTACACCGGGGAGCTGTTTTTT; CDR3: CASSVGSGRAYTGELFF
V: TRBV19; J: TRBJ2-3; size: NA; D: TRBD1; DNA: TGTGCCAGTAATAACAGGGGGCGAGATACGCAGTATTTT; CDR3: CASNNRGRDTQYF
V: TRBV7-2; J: TRBJ2-3; size: NA; D: TRBD2; DNA: TGTGCCAGCAGCTTATTCGCTAGCGGGGCCACAGATACGCAGTATTTT; CDR3: CASSLFASGATDTQYF
V: TRBV6-5; J: TRBJ1-1; size: NA; D: NA; DNA: TGTGCCAGCACCAACAGGGTTAGCGACACTGAAGCTTTCTTT; CDR3: CASTNRVSDTEAFF
V: TRBV28; J: TRBJ1-1; size: NA; D: NA; DNA: TGTGCCAGCAGCCCGGGCAGTAGGACTGAAGCTTTCTTT; CDR3: CASSPGSRTEAFF
V: TRBV27; J: TRBJ2-7; size: NA; D: NA; DNA: TGTGCCAGCAGCCCACGGTACGAGCAGTACTTC; CDR3: CASSPRYEQYF
V: TRBV11-3; J: TRBJ2-7; size: NA; D: NA; DNA: TGTGCCAGCAGCTTAGACCGCAGTCGGCAGACCAAGACCTACGAGCAGTACTTC; CDR3: CASSLDRSRQTKTYEQYF
V: TRBV11-2; J: TRBJ1-5; size: NA; D: NA; DNA: TGTGCCAGCAGCTTAGCGGGTCAGCCCCAGCATTTT; CDR3: CASSLAGQPQHF
V: TRBV7-2; J: TRBJ2-1; size: NA; D: TRBD2; DNA: TGTGCCAGCAGCTTAGTACGGGAGGGCGGTGAGCAGTTCTTC; CDR3: CASSLVREGGEQFF
V: TRBV24-1; J: TRBJ2-6; size: NA; D: NA; DNA: TGTGCCACCAGTGGGGGCGCCTCTGGGGCCAACGTCCTGACTTTC; CDR3: CATSGGASGANVLTF
V: TRBV5-1; J: TRBJ2-1; size: NA; D: TRBD2; DNA: TGCGCCAGCACCGCTAGCGGGAGTTCCTACAATGAGCAGTTCTTC; CDR3: CASTASGSSYNEQFF
V: TRBV12-3/TRBV12-4; J: TRBJ1-2; size: NA; D: NA; DNA: TGTGCCAGCAGTTTTTCCCAGACCCATGGAACCTTC; CDR3: CASSFSQTHGTF
V: TRBV6-6; J: TRBJ1-5; size: once; D: TRBD1; DNA: TGTGCCAGCAGTTCGGGACAGGGCGATCAGCCCCAGCATTTT; CDR3: CASSSGQGDQPQHF
V: TRBV14; J: TRBJ1-2; size: NA; D: NA; DNA: TGTGCCAGCAGCCAGGGCATGGGAGGACCTCGTGATGGCTACACCTTC; CDR3: CASSQGMGGPRDGYTF
V: TRBV6-1; J: TRBJ2-1; size: NA; D: TRBD2; DNA: TGTGCCAGCAGTGAAGGGGGACTAGCGGCTCTGGGGGGGAGTGAGCAGTTCTTC; CDR3: CASSEGGLAALGGSEQFF
V: TRBV7-9; J: TRBJ2-5; size: NA; D: TRBD1; DNA: TGTGCCAGCAGCTCGACAGGGGTTGCGGAGACCCAGTACTTC; CDR3: CASSSTGVAETQYF
V: TRBV5-1; J: TRBJ1-3; size: once; D: NA; DNA: TGCGCCAGCAGCCCCGGGACCTCTGGAAACACCATATATTTT; CDR3: CASSPGTSGNTIYF
V: TRBV5-6; J: TRBJ2-7; size: NA; D: NA; DNA: TGTGCCAGCAGCTACGACCAGAGTTTTGCCTACGAGCAGTACTTC; CDR3: CASSYDQSFAYEQYF
V: TRBV7-9; J: TRBJ2-7; size: NA; D: TRBD1; DNA: TGTGCCAGCAGCTCCGGACAGGTCTCCTACGAGCAGTACTTC; CDR3: CASSSGQVSYEQYF
V: TRBV19; J: TRBJ1-1; size: NA; D: NA; DNA: TGTGCCAGTAGTATTTTAATGAACACTGAAGCTTTCTTT; CDR3: CASSILMNTEAFF
V: TRBV3-1/TRBV3-2; J: TRBJ2-1; size: NA; D: NA; DNA: TGTGCCAGCAGCTCCCGGGGCGGAACCTACAATGAGCAGTTCTTC; CDR3: CASSSRGGTYNEQFF
V: TRBV29-1; J: TRBJ2-1; size: few; D: NA; DNA: TGCAGCGTTCCCAAACTAGATTCGGTCAATGAGCAGTTCTTC; CDR3: CSVPKLDSVNEQFF
V: TRBV7-8; J: TRBJ1-1; size: few; D: NA; DNA: TGTGCCAGCAGCTTAGCGCTAAGAGGCCCGAACACTGAAGCTTTCTTT; CDR3: CASSLALRGPNTEAFF
V: TRBV5-8; J: TRBJ1-2; size: NA; D: TRBD1; DNA: TGTGCCAGCAGCCATGGCAGGGGGCGAACCTATGGCTACACCTTC; CDR3: CASSHGRGRTYGYTF
V: TRBV15; J: TRBJ1-1; size: few; D: TRBD1; DNA: TGTGCCACCAGCAGATCCGGACAGGGGAGGGGTGAAGCTTTCTTT; CDR3: CATSRSGQGRGEAFF
V: TRBV2; J: TRBJ1-4; size: NA; D: NA; DNA: TGTGCCACCCAAAACCGTGCAACTAATGAAAAACTGTTTTTT; CDR3: CATQNRATNEKLFF
V: TRBV19; J: TRBJ1-2; size: NA; D: TRBD1; DNA: TGTGCCAGTAGCCAGGGGGCTGGTGGCTACACCTTC; CDR3: CASSQGAGGYTF
V: TRBV6-4; J: TRBJ2-1; size: medium-sized; D: TRBD2; DNA: TGTGCCAGCAGCGGGACTAGCGGGACTTCTCAGGAGCAGTTCTTC; CDR3: CASSGTSGTSQEQFF
V: TRBV7-9; J: TRBJ2-3; size: once; D: TRBD2; DNA: TGTGCCAGCGTTTCGGCGGGAGTTAGCACAGATACGCAGTATTTT; CDR3: CASVSAGVSTDTQYF
V: TRBV4-3; J: TRBJ2-7; size: NA; D: NA; DNA: TGCGCCAGCAGCCAAGTTGGCAGGGATTTCCACGAGCAGTACTTC; CDR3: CASSQVGRDFHEQYF
V: TRBV29-1; J: TRBJ1-1; size: NA; D: NA; DNA: TGCAGCGTTAGGGATGCTGAAGCTTTCTTT; CDR3: CSVRDAEAFF
V: TRBV5-1; J: TRBJ2-3; size: NA; D: TRBD2; DNA: TGCGCCAGCAGACGTGGACTAGCGGGAGGGGATACGCAGTATTTT; CDR3: CASRRGLAGGDTQYF
V: TRBV19; J: TRBJ2-2; size: NA; D: NA; DNA: TGTGCCAGTAACCATCGGGCCCTCAGGACCGGGGAGCTGTTTTTT; CDR3: CASNHRALRTGELFF
V: TRBV11-2; J: TRBJ2-3; size: NA; D: TRBD2; DNA: TGTGCCAGTGAACGCGGGAGGATCACAGATACGCAGTATTTT; CDR3: CASERGRITDTQYF
V: TRBV6-1; J: TRBJ2-7; size: NA; D: TRBD2; DNA: TGTGCCAGCAGTGAACTGGGTAGCGGGCGCGAGCAGTACTTC; CDR3: CASSELGSGREQYF
V: TRBV9; J: TRBJ1-2; size: NA; D: TRBD1; DNA: TGTGCCAGCAGCGTCGACAGGGACTATGGCTACACCTTC; CDR3: CASSVDRDYGYTF
V: TRBV4-2; J: TRBJ2-7; size: NA; D: TRBD2; DNA: TGTGCCAGCAGCCAAGCGGGGACTAGCGCTAGATACGAGCAGTACTTC; CDR3: CASSQAGTSARYEQYF
V: TRBV6-5; J: TRBJ1-1; size: once; D: NA; DNA: TGTGCCAGCAGTTACTCGCAGGGGAGCACTGAAGCTTTCTTT; CDR3: CASSYSQGSTEAFF
V: TRBV6-1; J: TRBJ1-6; size: NA; D: NA; DNA: TGTGCCAGCAGTGAAGGGTTTCAATGGGCTCACTTT; CDR3: CASSEGFQWAHF
V: TRBV14; J: TRBJ2-7; size: NA; D: NA; DNA: TGTGCCAGCAGCCAAGATCTCGGGGCCTTCTCCGAGCAGTACTTC; CDR3: CASSQDLGAFSEQYF
V: TRBV2; J: TRBJ2-2; size: medium-sized; D: NA; DNA: TGTGCCAGCAGTCCTAACCTCGGGGAGATCCGGGAGCTGTTTTTT; CDR3: CASSPNLGEIRELFF
V: TRBV5-5; J: TRBJ1-2; size: few; D: NA; DNA: TGTGCCAGCAGCTTAGAGTACCGGGGTGACTATGGCTACACCTTC; CDR3: CASSLEYRGDYGYTF
V: TRBV18; J: TRBJ2-1; size: NA; D: TRBD2; DNA: TGTGCCAGCTCACCAACGGTCCGGGCGGGAGCACAGTTCTTC; CDR3: CASSPTVRAGAQFF
V: TRBV5-4; J: TRBJ1-1; size: NA; D: NA; DNA: TGTGCCAGCAGCTTGGACGGGACTGAAGCTTTCTTT; CDR3: CASSLDGTEAFF
V: TRBV27; J: TRBJ1-5; size: NA; D: NA; DNA: TGTGCCAGCAGATATGACAGCAATCAGCCCCAGCATTTT; CDR3: CASRYDSNQPQHF